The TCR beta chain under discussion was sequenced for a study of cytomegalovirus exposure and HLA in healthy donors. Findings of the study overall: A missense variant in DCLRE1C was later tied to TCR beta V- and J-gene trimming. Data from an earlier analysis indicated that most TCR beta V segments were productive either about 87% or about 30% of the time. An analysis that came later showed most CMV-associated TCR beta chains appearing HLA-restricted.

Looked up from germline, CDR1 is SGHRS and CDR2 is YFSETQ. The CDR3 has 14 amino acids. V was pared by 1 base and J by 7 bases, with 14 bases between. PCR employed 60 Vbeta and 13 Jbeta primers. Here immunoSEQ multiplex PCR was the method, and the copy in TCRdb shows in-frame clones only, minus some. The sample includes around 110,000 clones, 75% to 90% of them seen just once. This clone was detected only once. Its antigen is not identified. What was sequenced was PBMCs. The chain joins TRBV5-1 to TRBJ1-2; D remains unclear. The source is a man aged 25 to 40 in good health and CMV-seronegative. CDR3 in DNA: TGCGCCAGCAGCTTGATCGAGGCGGCGCCTGGCTACACCTTC. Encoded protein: CASSLIEAAPGYTF.